This record covers a single T cell receptor (beta chain). The antigen is unknown. These data belong to a study of resident and recirculating memory T cells in vitiligo. Study-level background: Shave-biopsy epidermis from lesional and nonlesional skin was sequenced alongside PBMCs. No cells were sorted; samples were homogenized just before genomic DNA extraction. General study points: TCR sequences were not conserved across biopsy sites or patients.

The CDR3 totals 14 residues. Between the trimmed V and J ends, which lost 4 bases and 3 bases, there was a span of 13 bases. The germline CDR1 and CDR2 sequences are SGHRS and YFSETQ. Anyone treated within the previous three months was excluded. The data were produced by immunoSEQ multiplex PCR, yet TCRdb's version contains in-frame clones alone and is incomplete. The data contain more than 35,000 clones, 85% to 95% of them singletons. The receptor's source is a male donor with vitiligo. The specimen was blood. This chain links TRBV5-1 with TRBJ1-1, with D perhaps matching TRBD1 (6 bases). CDR3 sequence reads: CASSPRGRDTEAFF. CDR3 DNA: TGCGCCAGCAGCCCCAGGGGACGGGACACTGAAGCTTTCTTT.